Below are 22 T cell receptor beta chains sequenced from a single sample in a study of immune cell composition in non-small cell lung cancer (dated by TCRdb to 2017 to 2019). Library prep was done by the immunoSEQ multiplex PCR assay. TCRdb took this table from immuneACCESS and kept in-frame rearrangements with V and J called. Such tables lack part of the clones; where checked against another copy, unresolved V genes explain under half of the gap, and the rest is unexplained. This sample holds approximately 1,500 clones; more than 70% were observed only once. Of the sample, approximately 13% is held by the ten largest clones. Material: lung tumor tissue. These TCRs come from a human donor with non-small cell lung cancer.

V usage is TRBV10-3 and J usage is TRBJ1-5; TRBD1 aligns across 7 bases. Germline CDR1 reads ENHRY; CDR2 reads SYGVKD. J gave up 3 bases and V 10 bases, and 3 bases lay outside the gene matches. This CDR3 is 12 amino acids long. Here the CDR3 reads CATGTDNQPQHF. For the CDR3, the DNA is TGTGCCACCGGGACAGACAATCAGCCCCAGCATTTT.

V and J are TRBV5-1 and TRBJ1-1; possibly TRBD1 for D (5 bases). V gave up 0 bases and J gave up 5 bases, with 14 bases separating them. The CDR3 loop spans 15 amino acids. The germline V gene encodes CDR1 SGHRS and CDR2 YFSETQ. The CDR3 spells CASSLDAPGGTEAFF. The CDR3 region has the DNA TGCGCCAGCAGCTTGGACGCTCCTGGGGGGACTGAAGCTTTCTTT.

This sequence joins TRBV9 and TRBJ1-2; perhaps TRBD1 as D (6 bases). V was cut by 0 bases and J by 0 bases, with 24 bases left in between. CDR3 length: 20 residues. Germline-derived CDR1 and CDR2 are SGDLS and YYNGEE. The CDR3 coding sequence is TGTGCCAGCAGCGTAGGCTCTTCAGGGGACGGGTCATCGGCTAACTATGGCTACACCTTC. Protein: CASSVGSSGDGSSANYGYTF.

The genes are TRBV27 and TRBJ1-1, with D hard to call. Between the trimmed V and J ends, which lost 8 bases and 0 bases, there was a span of 7 bases. The germline gives CDR1 MNHEY, CDR2 SMNVEV (reference sequence). The CDR3 totals 12 residues. The CDR3 here is CASGRVNTEAFF. DNA of the CDR3: TGTGCCAGCGGGCGGGTGAACACTGAAGCTTTCTTT.

A single count supports this clone. This sequence joins TRBV7-2 and TRBJ2-7, with 10 positions matching TRBD1. V shed 10 bases, J shed 6 bases, and the junction held 12 bases outside the gene matches. Germline CDR1 and CDR2: SGHTA and FQGNSA. CDR3 size: 14 residues. CDR3 sequence reads: CAIGQGGGRGEQYF. The CDR3 region has the DNA TGTGCCATTGGACAGGGGGGGGGAAGGGGCGAGCAGTACTTC. Combining the CDR3 with reference TRBV7-2 and TRBJ2-7 gives the whole variable domain GAGVSQSPSNKVTEKGKDVELRCDPISGHTALYWYRQSLGQGLEFLIYFQGNSAPDKSGLPSDRFSAERTGGSVSTLTIQRTQQEDSAVYLCAIGQGGGRGEQYFGPGTRLTVT.

The rearrangement uses TRBV11-2 and TRBJ2-1, with TRBD2 identical over 8 bases. V lost 4 bases and J lost 6; bases outside the gene matches: 11. The germline V gene has CDR1 SGHAT and CDR2 FQNNGV. This CDR3 contains 16 residues. The CDR3 spells CASSYSGTSVLNEQFF. CDR3 bases: TGTGCCAGCAGCTACTCCGGGACTAGTGTGCTCAATGAGCAGTTCTTC.

The chain links TRBV11-2 to TRBJ2-3; D is unresolved. The V and J ends lost 7 bases and 6 bases respectively, with 17 bases between them. CDR1 and CDR2 from the germline V gene are SGHAT and FQNNGV. The CDR3 is 14 amino acids. The CDR3 spells CASTSLFATDTQYF. CDR3 nucleotide sequence: TGTGCCAGCACCTCGTTGTTCGCAACTGATACGCAGTATTTT.

This chain links TRBV9 with TRBJ1-6, with 7 bases that match TRBD1. This CDR3 contains 17 residues. CDR1 is SGDLS, CDR2 YYNGEE, per germline. V shed 0 bases and J 6 bases; nucleotides not matched to a gene: 9. In DNA form, the CDR3 reads TGTGCCAGCAGCGTAGATGCAGGGGGATTGAGTAATTCACCCCTCCACTTT. This codes for CASSVDAGGLSNSPLHF.

This clone has a single count. This sequence joins TRBV6-5 and TRBJ2-2; 10 bases align to TRBD1. After removal of 5 bases from V and 5 bases from J, the junction contained 2 bases not matched to a gene. CDR3 length: 14 amino acids. Germline CDR1 MNHEY, CDR2 SVGAGI. CDR3 nucleotide sequence: TGTGCCAGCAGTAGACAGGGGGCAACCGGGGAGCTGTTTTTT. Translated: CASSRQGATGELFF.

The chain carries TRBV6-6 and TRBJ2-5; 14 bases align to TRBD2. CDR1 MNHNY and CDR2 SVGAGI come from the germline V gene (reference sequence). V trimming: 4 bases; J trimming: 1 base; junction bases outside the gene matches: 2. The length of the CDR3 is 16 residues. Here the CDR3 DNA reads TGTGCCAGCAGTTCTGGACTAGCGGGAGGCCAAGAGACCCAGTACTTC. It yields the protein CASSSGLAGGQETQYF.

This chain joins TRBV7-2 and TRBJ2-1, with unresolved D. With 3 bases removed from V and 6 bases from J, the gap between germline ends came to 18 bases. The CDR3 contains 16 residues. The V gene's germline CDR1 is SGHTA and CDR2 FQGNSA. The CDR3 DNA follows: TGTGCCAGCAGCTTCTTTCTGACATATTCGGTCAATGAGCAGTTCTTC. Translating it yields CASSFFLTYSVNEQFF.

This clone appeared a few times. The rearrangement links TRBV21-1 to TRBJ1-1. TRBV21-1 is marked as a pseudogene. CDR3 length: 13 residues. The CDR3 loop reads CASSRVLNTEAFF. In DNA form, the CDR3 reads TGTGCCAGCAGCAGAGTTTTGAACACTGAAGCTTTCTTT.

This chain connects TRBV10-2 to TRBJ1-2; perhaps TRBD1 as D (6 bases). From germline, CDR1 is WSHSY and CDR2 SAAADI. The V end was cut by 8 bases, the J end by 5 bases, with 12 bases between. CDR3 length equals 12 residues. The CDR3 DNA sequence: TGCGCCAGCGGGGAAAGGGGGTATGGCTACACCTTC. This translates into CASGERGYGYTF.

V and J are TRBV7-7 and TRBJ2-1; the D gene is possibly TRBD1 (6 bases). The CDR3 consists of 13 residues. CDR1 is SSHAT, CDR2 FNYEAQ, per germline (reference sequence). V was pared by 5 bases and J by 5 bases, with 10 bases between. This CDR3 reads CASSLGQNNEQFF. CDR3 bases: TGTGCCAGCAGCCTCGGACAGAACAATGAGCAGTTCTTC.

This clone showed up just a few times. J is TRBJ2-3 and V is TRBV10-3; 11 nucleotides agree with TRBD2. Germline-derived CDR1 and CDR2 are ENHRY and SYGVKD. Trimming at V came to 11 bases and at J to 4 bases, leaving 8 bases not matched to a gene. The CDR3 runs to 14 residues. CDR3 sequence: CASDSGRGPDTQYF. In nucleotides, the CDR3 is TGTGCCTCCGATAGCGGGAGGGGCCCAGATACGCAGTATTTT.

This chain links TRBV5-1 with TRBJ2-5, with 7 positions matching TRBD1. This CDR3 has 15 amino acids. Germline CDR1 SGHRS, CDR2 YFSETQ. Trimming removed 0 bases from V and 0 bases from J; junction bases left unmatched: 2. The CDR3 coding sequence is TGCGCCAGCAGCTTGGCGGGACAGAACCAAGAGACCCAGTACTTC. Protein product: CASSLAGQNQETQYF.

The chain carries TRBV11-3 and TRBJ2-7, with a weak D call TRBD2 (5 bases). Trimming cost V 4 bases and J 3 bases, with 13 bases left between them. This CDR3 region has 14 residues. The germline gives CDR1 SGHNT, CDR2 YENEEA. Here the CDR3 reads CASSSGLIYYEQYF. CDR3 in DNA: TGTGCCAGCAGCTCAGGACTGATCTACTACGAGCAGTACTTC.

This rearrangement joins TRBV6-1 to TRBJ2-3; unclear D gene. CDR1 is MNHNS and CDR2 is SASEGT in the germline V gene. This CDR3 has 13 amino acids. Trimming removed 6 bases at V and 4 bases at J, with 11 bases between. The CDR3 region is CASSRLNADTQYF. The CDR3 nucleotides read TGTGCCAGCAGCAGGCTGAATGCAGATACGCAGTATTTT.

The genes are TRBV30 and TRBJ2-1; TRBD2 matches at 9 bases. CDR3 length equals 13 residues. The V and J ends lost 3 bases and 6 bases, in that order; junction bases with no gene match: 3. In germline, CDR1 is GTSNPN, CDR2 SVGIG (reference sequence). This chain's CDR3 is CAWRAGGGNEQFF. CDR3 DNA: TGTGCCTGGAGAGCGGGGGGTGGCAATGAGCAGTTCTTC. The full variable domain, rest sourced from reference TRBV30 and TRBJ2-1, is SQTIHQWPATLVQPVGSPLSLECTVEGTSNPNLYWYRQAAGRGLQLLFYSVGIGQISSEVPQNLSASRPQDRQFILSSKKLLLSDSGFYLCAWRAGGGNEQFFGPGTRLTVL.

V gene TRBV6-1 combines with J gene TRBJ2-6, with TRBD1 as a possible D gene (6 bases). Trimming pared 6 bases from V and 0 bases from J, leaving 12 bases between. Germline V gene data show CDR1 as MNHNS and CDR2 as SASEGT. This CDR3 contains 16 residues. CDR3 DNA sequence: TGTGCCAGCAGCGAACAGGGAAACTCTGGGGCCAACGTCCTGACTTTC. Protein: CASSEQGNSGANVLTF.

The chain carries TRBV12-5 and TRBJ2-7, with a tentative D call TRBD2 (5 bases). V lost 8 bases and J lost 6, with 17 bases in between. The germline V gene has CDR1 LGHNT and CDR2 FRNRAP. The CDR3 contains 13 residues. CDR3 sequence (DNA): TGTGCTAGTCAAGGACTCACGCTATTCGAGCAGTACTTC. It codes for CASQGLTLFEQYF.

This clone appeared a few times. Additional DNA sequences in this sample encode the identical CDR3. V gene TRBV6-5 combines with J gene TRBJ2-1, with 7 bases fitting TRBD1. Germline CDR1 MNHEY, CDR2 SVGAGI. The CDR3 spans 16 residues. Losses at the gene ends were 0 bases for V and 2 bases for J; bases not matched to a gene: 4. Here the CDR3 DNA reads TGTGCCAGCAGTTACTCGAACAGGGGACCCTACAATGAGCAGTTCTTC. Amino acid sequence: CASSYSNRGPYNEQFF.